This T cell receptor (beta chain) was recovered during a study of blood T cell repertoires in COVID-19. The wider study: Some COVID-19 samples were acute and others convalescent; all came from the United States, Italy and Spain.

This table comes from immunoSEQ multiplex PCR, and its TCRdb copy is limited to in-frame clones, with some not included. This repertoire shows around 420,000 clones, roughly 90% found once; its top ten account for roughly 1.9%. Enrolled through a virtual design, the participants were between 18 and 89 years of age and came from about two dozen US areas. Participant reports of clinical history set cohort assignment. V was clipped by 0 bases and J by 4 bases, with 4 bases between them. Germline CDR1 and CDR2: LNHNV and YYDKDF (reference sequence). The CDR3 has 13 amino acids. The rearrangement links TRBV15 to TRBJ1-5, with no clear D. The specimen sequenced was PBMCs or T cells enriched from blood (not recorded which). The receptor was derived from a woman aged 40 to 50 with acute COVID-19. The CDR3 spells CATSRDINQPQHF. Written as DNA, the CDR3 is TGTGCCACCAGCAGAGACATTAATCAGCCCCAGCATTTT.